This T cell receptor beta chain was obtained from a study of blood T cell repertoires in COVID-19. For the study at large: Spain, Italy and the United States supplied samples that represented acute and convalescent COVID-19.

V dropped 4 bases and J dropped 5 bases, with 12 bases sitting between them. Germline-derived CDR1 and CDR2 are GTSNPN and SVGIG (reference sequence). This CDR3 has 14 residues. The participants were between about 18 and 100 years old and came from some 23 US areas. Self-reported history from a screening survey and questionnaire set each donor's cohort. Authors' processing steps: Amplifying reference gene primers gave estimates of nucleated cell counts. TCRdb's copy holds only in-frame clones and misses some; the assay was immunoSEQ multiplex PCR. The V and J calls and the clone size are those of that table, but D and trimming were determined from the DNA. The sample lists fewer than 200,000 clones; 83% were seen once.

The sample was PBMCs or T cells enriched from blood (not recorded which). The chain has TRBV30 and TRBJ1-6, with D hard to call. The sequence was collected from a woman in her 50s in a cohort exposed to, infected with or recovered from COVID-19 (not recorded which). In DNA, the CDR3 is TGTGCCTGGACACCCCTGCGGGATAATTCACCCCTCCACTTT. It is translated as CAWTPLRDNSPLHF. Full variable domain (rest looked up from reference TRBV30 and TRBJ1-6): SQTIHQWPATLVQPVGSPLSLECTVEGTSNPNLYWYRQAAGRGLQLLFYSVGIGQISSEVPQNLSASRPQDRQFILSSKKLLLSDSGFYLCAWTPLRDNSPLHFGNGTRLTVT.